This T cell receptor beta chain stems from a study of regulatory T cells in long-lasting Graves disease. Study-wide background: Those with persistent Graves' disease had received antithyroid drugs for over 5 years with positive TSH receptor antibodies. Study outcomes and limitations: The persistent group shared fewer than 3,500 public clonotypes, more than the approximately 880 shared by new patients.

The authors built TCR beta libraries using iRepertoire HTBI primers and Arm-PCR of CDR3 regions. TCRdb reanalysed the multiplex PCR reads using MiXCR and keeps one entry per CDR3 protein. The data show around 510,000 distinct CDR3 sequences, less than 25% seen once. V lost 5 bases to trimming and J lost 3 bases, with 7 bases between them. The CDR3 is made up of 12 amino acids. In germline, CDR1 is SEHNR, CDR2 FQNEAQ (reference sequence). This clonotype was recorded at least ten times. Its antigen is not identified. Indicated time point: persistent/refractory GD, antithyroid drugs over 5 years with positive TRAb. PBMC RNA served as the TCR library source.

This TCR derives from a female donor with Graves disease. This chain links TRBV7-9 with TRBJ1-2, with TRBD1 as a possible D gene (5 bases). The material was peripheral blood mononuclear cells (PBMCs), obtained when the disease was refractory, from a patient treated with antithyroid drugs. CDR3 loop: CASSGRDYGYTF. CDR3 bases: TGTGCCAGCAGCGGCAGGGACTATGGCTACACCTTC.